Listed below are T cell receptor beta chains from one sample, sequenced in a study of PD-1 blockade in classical Hodgkin lymphoma. The protocol was immunoSEQ multiplex PCR, while the TCRdb copy is restricted to in-frame clones and leaves out a portion. The sample has 15,000 to 20,000 clones, around four fifths seen once. This sample comprised CD4+ T cells from blood, obtained before the fourth cycle of nivolumab. The receptors were gathered from a human donor with classical Hodgkin lymphoma. The CDR3 runs from the conserved cysteine through the conserved F or W. D genes are given only for firm matches. The size of a clone is reported for some rows only, either as once, few or many, or as a class for expanded clones.

V	D	J	size	CDR3	DNA
TRBV7-7	.	TRBJ2-1	.	CASSFGGPADEQFF	TGTGCTAGCAGCTTTGGGGGTCCCGCCGATGAGCAGTTCTTC
TRBV7-8	.	TRBJ2-5	once	CASSLFLGEETQYF	TGTGCCAGCAGCTTATTTCTGGGAGAAGAGACCCAGTACTTC
TRBV14	.	TRBJ2-3	.	CASSQTTLNTQYF	TGTGCCAGCAGCCAAACCACCCTCAATACGCAGTATTTT
TRBV6-1	.	TRBJ2-7	.	CASSEGQRIGEQYF	TGTGCCAGCAGTGAAGGACAGCGTATCGGGGAGCAGTACTTC
TRBV10-2	.	TRBJ1-3	.	CASSESGGTGNTIYF	TGCGCCAGCAGTGAGTCGGGGGGCACTGGAAACACCATATATTTT
TRBV6-6	.	TRBJ1-1	once	CASSYSVNTEAFF	TGTGCCAGCAGTTACTCTGTGAACACTGAAGCTTTCTTT
TRBV7-2	.	TRBJ1-2	once	CASSLRPGSYGYTF	TGTGCCAGCAGCTTACGTCCAGGGTCATATGGCTACACCTTC
TRBV10-2	.	TRBJ2-2	.	CASSGRTDYLGELFF	TGCGCCAGCAGTGGGAGGACAGACTATCTTGGGGAGCTGTTTTTT
TRBV19	.	TRBJ1-5	.	CASSPQRGGAIQRGNQPQHF	TGTGCCAGTAGTCCCCAGCGAGGAGGGGCAATTCAGCGGGGCAATCAGCCCCAGCATTTT
TRBV5-1	.	TRBJ2-7	.	CASSRQGGNEQYF	TGCGCCAGCAGCCGGCAGGGTGGCAACGAGCAGTACTTC
TRBV6-1	.	TRBJ2-7	.	CASSEGHSYEQYF	TGTGCCAGCAGTGAGGGACATTCCTACGAGCAGTACTTC
TRBV2	.	TRBJ1-1	.	CASNRDPWGNTEAFF	TGTGCCAGCAACCGGGATCCTTGGGGGAACACTGAAGCTTTCTTT
TRBV5-1	.	TRBJ2-5	.	CASSLEGLGETQYF	TGCGCCAGCAGCTTGGAAGGGTTGGGAGAGACCCAGTACTTC
TRBV15	.	TRBJ1-5	.	CATSRAPMAGLNQPQHF	TGTGCCACCAGCAGAGCCCCAATGGCAGGTTTAAATCAGCCCCAGCATTTT
TRBV6-1	.	TRBJ2-7	.	CASSEAAGVGYEQYF	TGTGCCAGCAGTGAAGCGGCCGGGGTTGGCTACGAGCAGTACTTC
TRBV19	TRBD2	TRBJ2-3	.	CASSLPGLAEVDTQYF	TGTGCCAGTAGCCTTCCGGGACTAGCGGAAGTCGATACGCAGTATTTT
TRBV9	TRBD2	TRBJ2-5	.	CASSPGTSVTQYF	TGTGCCAGCAGCCCCGGGACTAGCGTGACCCAGTACTTC
TRBV5-1	.	TRBJ1-5	.	CASSLGQSANQPQHF	TGCGCCAGCAGCTTGGGACAGAGTGCCAATCAGCCCCAGCATTTT
TRBV7-9	TRBD2	TRBJ2-7	.	CASSLKGAGGYEQYF	TGTGCCAGCAGCTTAAAAGGGGCGGGAGGCTACGAGCAGTACTTC
TRBV5-1	.	TRBJ1-1	.	CATGAGWGTEAFF	TGCGCCACTGGGGCGGGATGGGGCACTGAAGCTTTCTTT
TRBV19	TRBD2	TRBJ2-1	.	CASSGREGSWNEQFF	TGTGCCAGTAGTGGACGGGAGGGATCGTGGAATGAGCAGTTCTTC
TRBV11-2	.	TRBJ2-5	.	CASSRGMETQYF	TGTGCCAGCAGCCGCGGTATGGAGACCCAGTACTTC
TRBV10-1	TRBD2	TRBJ2-1	.	CASSDGGRSYNEQFF	TGCGCCAGCAGTGACGGCGGGAGGTCCTACAATGAGCAGTTCTTC
TRBV6-1	TRBD1	TRBJ2-7	.	CASSQTTGGGYEQYF	TGTGCCAGCAGTCAAACGACAGGGGGCGGCTACGAGCAGTACTTC
TRBV19	TRBD1	TRBJ2-7	few	CASSIRQGGYEQYF	TGTGCCAGTAGTATCCGACAGGGTGGATACGAGCAGTACTTC
TRBV13	.	TRBJ1-2	.	CASSLATEYGYTF	TGTGCCAGCAGCTTAGCCACTGAGTATGGCTACACCTTC
TRBV7-3	.	TRBJ2-2	.	CASSLTATGELFF	TGTGCCAGCAGCCTAACGGCGACCGGGGAGCTGTTTTTT
TRBV27	TRBD2	TRBJ2-2	.	CASSLSQRGYTGELFF	TGTGCCAGCAGTTTATCACAGCGGGGGTACACCGGGGAGCTGTTTTTT
TRBV6-6	.	TRBJ1-1	.	CASSYMSEAFF	TGTGCCAGCAGTTATATGTCTGAAGCTTTCTTT
TRBV6-4	.	TRBJ1-1	few	CASSEDGGITEAFF	TGTGCCAGCAGTGAAGACGGGGGTATCACTGAAGCTTTCTTT
TRBV19	.	TRBJ1-3	few	CASTYSGNTIYF	TGTGCCAGTACCTACAGCGGAAACACCATATATTTT
TRBV2	.	TRBJ1-4	.	CASSLDWTNEKLFF	TGTGCCAGCAGTTTGGATTGGACTAATGAAAAACTGTTTTTT
TRBV6-6	TRBD2	TRBJ2-1	.	CASSYGLAGGGNEQFF	TGTGCCAGCAGTTACGGACTAGCGGGAGGGGGTAATGAGCAGTTCTTC
TRBV18	.	TRBJ2-2	.	CASSPRGSGELFF	TGTGCCAGCTCACCACGGGGGTCCGGGGAGCTGTTTTTT
TRBV13	TRBD2	TRBJ2-2	.	CASSPTPRLAGTGELFF	TGTGCCAGCAGCCCAACCCCCCGACTAGCGGGAACCGGGGAGCTGTTTTTT
TRBV29-1	TRBD1	TRBJ1-1	few	CSVVTGGTEAFF	TGCAGCGTGGTAACAGGGGGTACTGAAGCTTTCTTT
TRBV18	.	TRBJ1-1	.	CASSPSNRYTEAFF	TGTGCCAGCTCACCAAGTAACCGCTACACTGAAGCTTTCTTT
TRBV7-6	TRBD1	TRBJ2-7	.	CASSLGTGQGTSEQYF	TGTGCCAGCAGCTTAGGGACCGGACAGGGAACCTCCGAGCAGTACTTC
TRBV28	.	TRBJ2-7	.	CASTQGAGAGYEQYF	TGTGCCAGCACCCAGGGGGCGGGAGCGGGCTACGAGCAGTACTTC
TRBV18	.	TRBJ2-7	.	CASSPPRRQGPSYEQYF	TGTGCCAGCTCACCACCCCGCCGGCAGGGGCCCTCCTACGAGCAGTACTTC
TRBV19	.	TRBJ1-2	few	CASSRAGGPYGYTF	TGTGCCAGTAGTAGGGCAGGAGGGCCCTATGGCTACACCTTC
TRBV6-1	TRBD1	TRBJ2-7	.	CASSLGQGVYEQYF	TGTGCCAGCAGCCTCGGACAGGGGGTCTACGAGCAGTACTTC
TRBV27	.	TRBJ1-1	.	CASSLVGLGTEAFF	TGTGCCAGCAGTTTGGTCGGGCTGGGGACTGAAGCTTTCTTT
TRBV2	TRBD1	TRBJ1-1	.	CASRTTGVGTEAFF	TGTGCCAGCAGGACGACAGGGGTAGGGACTGAAGCTTTCTTT
TRBV6-5	.	TRBJ2-7	.	CASSGWDTLSYEQYF	TGTGCCAGCAGCGGCTGGGACACCCTTTCGTACGAGCAGTACTTC
TRBV9	.	TRBJ1-1	.	CASSERDALNTEAFF	TGTGCCAGCAGCGAAAGGGACGCCTTGAACACTGAAGCTTTCTTT